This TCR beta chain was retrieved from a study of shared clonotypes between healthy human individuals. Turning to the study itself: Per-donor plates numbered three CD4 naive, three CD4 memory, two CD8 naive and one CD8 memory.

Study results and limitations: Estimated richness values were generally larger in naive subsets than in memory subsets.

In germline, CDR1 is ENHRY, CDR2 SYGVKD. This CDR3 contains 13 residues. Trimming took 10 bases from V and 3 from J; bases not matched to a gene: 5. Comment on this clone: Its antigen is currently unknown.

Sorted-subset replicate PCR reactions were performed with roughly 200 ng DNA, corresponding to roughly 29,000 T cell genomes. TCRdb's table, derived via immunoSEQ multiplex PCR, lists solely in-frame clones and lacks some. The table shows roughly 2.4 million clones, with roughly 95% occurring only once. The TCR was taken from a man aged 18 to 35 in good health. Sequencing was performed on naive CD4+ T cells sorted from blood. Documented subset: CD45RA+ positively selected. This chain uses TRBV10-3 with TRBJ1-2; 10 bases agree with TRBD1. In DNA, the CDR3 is TGTGCCACTGACGGGACAGGGGACTATGGCTACACCTTC. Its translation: CATDGTGDYGYTF.